The 8 T cell receptor beta chains presented below share a single source sample, sequenced in a study of blood T cell repertoires in COVID-19. Method: immunoSEQ multiplex PCR; TCRdb's copy keeps in-frame clones and lacks some. Of around 75,000 clones detected, 75% to 85% appear once; the ten largest clones hold around 5.8%. The sequenced sample was peripheral blood. These receptors were obtained from a woman at least 80 years old with active or convalescent COVID-19.

V is TRBV11-2 and J is TRBJ2-7, with D possibly matching TRBD2 (6 bases). This CDR3 region has 15 residues. Trimming stripped 5 bases from V and 0 bases from J, with 14 bases between. Germline values: CDR1 SGHAT, CDR2 FQNNGV. Here the CDR3 reads CASSVRDLISYEQYF. CDR3 in DNA: TGTGCCAGCAGCGTCCGGGACTTAATCTCCTACGAGCAGTACTTC.

This chain uses TRBV5-1 with TRBJ1-4; 8 bases are a match to TRBD1. The CDR3 length is 16 residues. CDR1 and CDR2 from the germline V gene are SGHRS and YFSETQ. V trimming: 4 bases; J trimming: 7 bases; junction bases outside the gene matches: 12. The CDR3 DNA is TGCGCCAGCAGCGGGGCAACCCAGGGGGCAGGTGAAAAACTGTTTTTT. Its protein is CASSGATQGAGEKLFF. Complete variable domain (other parts from reference TRBV5-1 and TRBJ1-4): KAGVTQTPRYLIKTRGQQVTLSCSPISGHRSVSWYQQTPGQGLQFLFEYFSETQRNKGNFPGRFSGRQFSNSRSEMNVSTLELGDSALYLCASSGATQGAGEKLFFGSGTQLSVL.

This clone was found once. The rearrangement joins TRBV4-3 to TRBJ2-7; D possibly corresponds to TRBD1 (6 bases). The CDR3 totals 14 residues. Per germline, CDR1 LGHNA and CDR2 YSLEER. The germline V and J ends were trimmed by 4 bases and 6 bases, with 16 bases remaining between them. The CDR3 loop is CASSLEGPGVEQYF. As DNA, the CDR3 is TGCGCCAGCAGCCTCGAGGGCCCAGGGGTCGAGCAGTACTTC.

The chain carries TRBV28 and TRBJ1-5, with D perhaps TRBD1 (6 bases). Trimming shortened V by 6 bases and J by 0 bases, and 12 bases separated the two germline ends. The CDR3 totals 15 residues. Germline assignment: CDR1 MDHEN and CDR2 SYDVKM. The CDR3 nucleotides read TGTGCCAGCAGCCGAGGGACACCTAGCAATCAGCCCCAGCATTTT. Protein: CASSRGTPSNQPQHF.

The rearrangement links TRBV18 to TRBJ2-7; the D is unclear. Germline CDR1 and CDR2: KGHSH and LQKENI. This CDR3 has 12 amino acids. V shed 5 bases and J shed 3 bases, with 8 bases lying between them. The CDR3 bases are TGTGCCAGCTCATCTCTACTCTACGAGCAGTACTTC. This gives the protein CASSSLLYEQYF.

This clone was observed a single time. The V gene is TRBV6-2 or TRBV6-3, the J gene TRBJ2-3, with a tentative D call TRBD2 (6 bases). Trimming stripped 2 bases from V and 0 bases from J, with 9 bases between. Germline V CDR1 and CDR2: MNHEY, SVGEGT. CDR3 length equals 15 residues. In DNA, the CDR3 is TGTGCCAGCAGTTACGTGGGGACTAGCACAGATACGCAGTATTTT. This sequence encodes CASSYVGTSTDTQYF.

The chain is built from TRBV7-9 and TRBJ1-5, with D possibly matching TRBD1 (6 bases). Germline V gene data show CDR1 as SEHNR and CDR2 as FQNEAQ (reference sequence). The CDR3 has 16 amino acids. V shed 5 bases and J shed 2 bases, with 16 bases lying between them. The CDR3 reads CASSPLEAGGNQPQHF. The CDR3 nucleotides read TGTGCCAGCAGCCCCCTGGAGGCAGGGGGCAATCAGCCCCAGCATTTT.

This clone was seen just once. The chain employs TRBV7-8 and TRBJ2-7, with TRBD2 identical over 10 bases. Unmatched junction bases numbered 9, after V lost 4 bases and J lost 3 bases. CDR1 and CDR2 from the germline V gene are SGHVS and FQNEAQ. This CDR3 region has 16 residues. As DNA, the CDR3 is TGTGCCAGCAGCTACCATCCTAGCGGGAGAGACTACGAGCAGTACTTC. Translating gives CASSYHPSGRDYEQYF. The variable domain in full, completed from reference TRBV7-8 and TRBJ2-7, reads GAGVSQSPRYKVAKRGQDVALRCDPISGHVSLFWYQQALGQGPEFLTYFQNEAQLDKSGLPSDRFFAERPEGSVSTLKIQRTQQEDSAVYLCASSYHPSGRDYEQYFGPGTRLTVT.